These T cell receptor beta chains were read from a single sample in a study of T cell changes during pregnancy in multiple sclerosis. Only in-frame clones appear in the TCRdb table, and some are missing; sequencing was by immunoSEQ multiplex PCR. The table records some 40,000 clones, 90% to 95% of them present only once. Sequencing was performed on CD4+ T cells from peripheral blood mononuclear cells, taken in the third trimester of pregnancy. Receptors were obtained from a female donor in good health, enrolled as a control in a pregnancy study. Both conserved end residues are part of each CDR3. The order of the fields is J gene, V gene, CDR3 protein.

>TRBJ1-1|TRBV29-1
CSAFGYTGLEAFF
>TRBJ1-2|TRBV4-2
CASSQDDRGGYGYTF
>TRBJ2-3|TRBV11-3
CASSPGGGPTDTQYF
>TRBJ2-1|TRBV6-5
CASSYGASSYNEQFF
>TRBJ1-5|TRBV6-1
CASQQGMLQPQHF
>TRBJ2-5|TRBV5-4
CASSSPHLTGGRETQYF
>TRBJ2-1|TRBV14
CASSQDAGGRNEQFF
>TRBJ2-1|TRBV30
CAWSVRGNEQFF
>TRBJ1-3|TRBV7-8
CASRRSSGNTIYF
>TRBJ1-4|TRBV5-5
CASSYEDSEEKLFF
>TRBJ1-1|TRBV5-1
CASSLAGATEAFF